Listed here are 21 T cell receptor beta chains from one sample, sequenced in a study of shared T cell receptors in the human thymus. Measured with immunoSEQ multiplex PCR; TCRdb has only the in-frame clones, and not every one. The profile shows around 340,000 clones, just under 95% of them singletons. Sequencing was performed on thymocytes. Source of these receptors: a human donor.

This chain links TRBV14 with TRBJ2-1; tentatively, D is TRBD1 (5 bases). The V end lost 0 bases, the J end lost 5 bases, and 11 bases lay between the germline ends. CDR1 and CDR2 (germline): SGHDN, FVKESK. The CDR3 is made up of 15 amino acids. In DNA, the CDR3 is TGTGCCAGCAGCCAAGAGCTCCAGGGTCACAATGAGCAGTTCTTC. It is translated as CASSQELQGHNEQFF.

The J gene is TRBJ2-5, the V gene TRBV7-2; 10 bases align to TRBD2. After removal of 5 bases from V and 1 base from J, the junction contained 13 bases not matched to a gene. The germline gives CDR1 SGHTA, CDR2 FQGNSA. The CDR3 contains 18 residues. CDR3 amino acids: CASSPGSSGSTLQETQYF. In DNA, the CDR3 is TGTGCCAGCAGCCCCGGCTCTAGCGGGAGCACCCTCCAAGAGACCCAGTACTTC.

V is TRBV10-3 and J is TRBJ2-1; no clear D. The germline CDR1 and CDR2 sequences are ENHRY and SYGVKD. Trimming cost V 4 bases and J 6 bases, with 7 bases left between them. This CDR3 region has 12 residues. The CDR3 spells CAISALSNEQFF. The CDR3 nucleotides read TGTGCCATCAGTGCATTAAGCAATGAGCAGTTCTTC.

The rearrangement uses TRBV6-4 and TRBJ2-3, with D perhaps TRBD1 (7 bases). The CDR3 is 15 amino acids. V gave up 5 bases and J gave up 2 bases, with 14 bases separating them. CDR1 is MRHNA, CDR2 SNTAGT, per germline. The CDR3 spells CASSQGGLDTDTQYF. The CDR3 DNA reads as TGTGCCAGCAGTCAGGGGGGTCTTGACACAGATACGCAGTATTTT.

The V gene is TRBV4-3, the J gene TRBJ1-2; D is ambiguous. CDR3 size: 15 residues. V was pared by 0 bases and J by 3 bases, with 11 bases between. Germline V CDR1 and CDR2: LGHNA, YSLEER. CDR3 sequence (DNA): TGCGCCAGCAGCCAAGATGGGAGGGTTGACTATGGCTACACCTTC. Its translation is CASSQDGRVDYGYTF.

This sequence joins TRBV7-9 and TRBJ2-1; 14 nucleotides agree with TRBD2. The CDR3 spans 18 residues. The V and J ends lost 5 bases and 9 bases, in that order; junction bases with no gene match: 15. Germline V gene lookup returns CDR1 SEHNR and CDR2 FQNEAQ (reference sequence). CDR3 DNA sequence: TGTGCCAGCAGCCCCACCCCCGGGACTAGCGGGAGCAACATTGAGCAGTTCTTC. Translating gives CASSPTPGTSGSNIEQFF.

The chain's CDR3 is CASSLSRTSGSFPDTQYF. The CDR3 DNA is TGTGCCAGCAGCTTATCCCGGACTAGCGGGAGTTTCCCAGATACGCAGTATTTT. V gene TRBV7-9 combines with J gene TRBJ2-3, with TRBD2 identical over 13 bases. The CDR3 is made up of 18 amino acids. V lost 2 bases, J lost 4 bases, and 9 bases stayed unmatched. Germline V gives CDR1 SEHNR, CDR2 FQNEAQ (reference sequence).

The chain is built from TRBV27 and TRBJ2-3; 7 nucleotides line up with TRBD2. The J segment lost 6 bases and the V segment lost 0 bases, leaving 9 bases of the junction unmatched. Germline-derived CDR1 and CDR2 are MNHEY and SMNVEV (reference sequence). CDR3 size: 16 residues. In nucleotides, the CDR3 is TGTGCCAGCAGTTTATCGGGAGGGCCCCCCGGGGATACGCAGTATTTT. It specifies CASSLSGGPPGDTQYF.

The DNA of the CDR3 is TGTGCCAGCAGCCCCGGGGACCCACCGCCGACGGCCAAAAACATTCAGTACTTC. Amino acids: CASSPGDPPPTAKNIQYF. V is TRBV7-2 and J is TRBJ2-4; D could derive from TRBD1 or TRBD2 (5 bases each). The V and J ends lost 5 bases and 1 base respectively, with 21 bases between them. Germline CDR1 SGHTA, CDR2 FQGNSA. CDR3 length equals 18 residues.

This chain links TRBV28 with TRBJ2-5; possibly TRBD1 for D (6 bases). Trimming pared 7 bases from V and 0 bases from J, leaving 9 bases between. CDR1 is MDHEN and CDR2 is SYDVKM in the germline V gene. The CDR3 is 13 amino acids. Here the CDR3 DNA reads TGTGCCAGCAACCGACAGGACCAAGAGACCCAGTACTTC. It codes for CASNRQDQETQYF. The full variable domain, in which reference TRBV28 and TRBJ2-5 provide the parts outside the CDR3, is DVKVTQSSRYLVKRTGEKVFLECVQDMDHENMFWYRQDPGLGLRLIYFSYDVKMKEKGDIPEGYSVSREKKERFSLILESASTNQTSMYLCASNRQDQETQYFGPGTRLLVL.

This clone was seen once. The chain uses TRBV28 and TRBJ2-2; a possible D gene is TRBD1 (5 bases). The CDR3 is made up of 13 amino acids. The V end lost 6 bases, the J end lost 8 bases, and 13 bases lay between the germline ends. Germline CDR1 and CDR2: MDHEN and SYDVKM. CDR3 sequence reads: CASSRHPGGELFF. In DNA form, the CDR3 reads TGTGCCAGCAGCCGACATCCAGGGGGGGAGCTGTTTTTT. The full variable domain, completed using reference TRBV28 and TRBJ2-2, is DVKVTQSSRYLVKRTGEKVFLECVQDMDHENMFWYRQDPGLGLRLIYFSYDVKMKEKGDIPEGYSVSREKKERFSLILESASTNQTSMYLCASSRHPGGELFFGEGSRLTVL.

The rearrangement links TRBV28 to TRBJ1-5; possibly TRBD1 for D (5 bases). Trimming removed 3 bases at V and 2 bases at J, with 11 bases between. This CDR3 is 15 amino acids long. Germline lookup yields CDR1 MDHEN and CDR2 SYDVKM. CDR3 DNA: TGTGCCAGCAGTTTTGGAAGGGGAGGCAATCAGCCCCAGCATTTT. This translates into CASSFGRGGNQPQHF.

This chain joins TRBV27 and TRBJ2-1, with TRBD1 matching 10 bases. The V segment lost 4 bases and the J segment 3 bases; nucleotides outside the gene matches: 9. Germline V lookup: CDR1 MNHEY, CDR2 SMNVEV (reference sequence). This CDR3 spans 17 amino acids. The CDR3 is CASSSRQGARHYNEQFF. The CDR3 DNA reads TGTGCCAGCAGTTCACGACAGGGGGCCCGTCACTACAATGAGCAGTTCTTC.

The gene calls are TRBV27 and TRBJ2-1; 9 bases agree with TRBD2. This CDR3 has 18 residues. J lost 10 bases, V lost 2 bases, and 18 bases had no gene match. Germline V gene sequence: CDR1 MNHEY, CDR2 SMNVEV (reference sequence). The CDR3 region has the DNA TGTGCCAGCAGTTTAAGTTTAATAGGCGGGAGGGCGCGGGAGGAGCAGTTCTTC. It encodes CASSLSLIGGRAREEQFF.

The chain recombines TRBV7-2 with TRBJ2-3; D unresolved. CDR3 length: 12 amino acids. Deletions cut 5 bases from V and 4 bases from J, with 7 bases between. Germline V gene lookup returns CDR1 SGHTA and CDR2 FQGNSA. The CDR3 nucleotides are TGTGCCAGCAGCCTCAGACCAGATACGCAGTATTTT. It specifies CASSLRPDTQYF.

This chain links TRBV4-2 with TRBJ2-7; 7 nucleotides match TRBD1. The CDR3 is made up of 15 amino acids. From germline, CDR1 is LGHNA and CDR2 YNFKEQ. With 4 bases clipped from V and 4 bases from J, the junction kept 10 bases outside the gene matches. The CDR3 region has the DNA TGTGCCAGCAGCCCAGACAGGGAAACGGGGTACGAGCAGTACTTC. Translating it yields CASSPDRETGYEQYF.

The chain employs TRBV5-6 and TRBJ1-4; TRBD1 is a possible D gene (5 bases). The V and J ends lost 0 bases and 5 bases respectively, with 11 bases between them. Germline V lookup: CDR1 SGHDT, CDR2 YYEEEE. The CDR3 spans 15 residues. CDR3 residues: CASSLAGGKNEKLFF. CDR3 nucleotides: TGTGCCAGCAGCTTGGCGGGGGGTAAGAATGAAAAACTGTTTTTT.

This rearrangement joins TRBV10-3 to TRBJ2-3; possible D gene TRBD2, 5 bases. This CDR3 is 14 amino acids long. Germline V gives CDR1 ENHRY, CDR2 SYGVKD. Trimming pared 4 bases from V and 2 bases from J, leaving 10 bases between. CDR3 in DNA: TGTGCCATCAGTGCTCCGGGAATCACAGATACGCAGTATTTT. This translates into CAISAPGITDTQYF.

CDR3 sequence: CASSSPGNEQFF. DNA for the CDR3: TGTGCCAGCTCCTCCCCGGGGAATGAGCAGTTCTTC. V gene TRBV18 combines with J gene TRBJ2-1, with D possibly being TRBD2 (5 bases). V lost 6 bases and J 7 bases, leaving 10 bases between the germline ends. The V gene's germline CDR1 is KGHSH and CDR2 LQKENI. CDR3 length equals 12 residues. Filled out from reference TRBV18 and TRBJ2-1, the complete variable domain reads NAGVMQNPRHLVRRRGQEARLRCSPMKGHSHVYWYRQLPEEGLKFMVYLQKENIIDESGMPKERFSAEFPKEGPSILRIQQVVRGDSAAYFCASSSPGNEQFFGPGTRLTVL.

This sequence joins TRBV5-1 and TRBJ2-7; D gene ambiguous. The CDR3 is 15 amino acids. The germline V gene has CDR1 SGHRS and CDR2 YFSETQ. The V gene lost 1 base and the J gene lost 3 bases, with 14 bases spanning the gap. The CDR3 region has the DNA TGCGCCAGCAGCTTGAACAAACCGAGAAACTACGAGCAGTACTTC. It encodes CASSLNKPRNYEQYF.

This clone was seen just once. The chain links TRBV11-2 to TRBJ2-2, with D perhaps assigned TRBD1 or TRBD2 (6 bases each). The CDR3 totals 17 residues. V was shortened by 0 bases and J by 1 base, with 12 bases between the two germline ends. Germline V gives CDR1 SGHAT, CDR2 FQNNGV. CDR3 amino acids: CASSLDPGALNTGELFF. CDR3 nucleotide sequence: TGTGCCAGCAGCTTAGATCCGGGGGCCTTGAACACCGGGGAGCTGTTTTTT. Full variable domain (outside the CDR3, taken from reference TRBV11-2 and TRBJ2-2): EAGVAQSPRYKIIEKRQSVAFWCNPISGHATLYWYQQILGQGPKLLIQFQNNGVVDDSQLPKDRFSAERLKGVDSTLKIQPAKLEDSAVYLCASSLDPGALNTGELFFGEGSRLTVL.